Given below is one T cell receptor beta chain in context. Treatment: oral pan-JAK inhibitor, 5-10 mg twice daily. This entry comes from a study of CD8+ T cells in alopecia areata. Isolated RNA was reverse transcribed into cDNA used as the sequencing template. The repertoire was sequenced with immunoSEQ multiplex PCR; TCRdb's copy has only in-frame clones and lacks some. The repertoire holds roughly 200,000 clones, with about 40% as singletons. The source of this sequence is a human donor with alopecia areata. The source material was CD4+ T cells sorted from blood, sampled between weeks 36 and 40, from a patient treated with tofacitinib.

The CDR3 spells CASSLPTGTSGETQYF. The CDR3, as DNA: TGCGCCAGCAGCCTGCCAACCGGGACTAGCGGAGAGACCCAGTACTTC. V is TRBV5-1 and J is TRBJ2-5; 11 positions match TRBD2. The CDR3 consists of 16 residues. CDR1 is SGHRS and CDR2 is YFSETQ in the germline V gene. The V gene end was trimmed by 4 bases and the J gene end by 4 bases; junction bases not matched to a gene: 9.